Listed here are 10 T cell receptor beta chains from one sample, sequenced in a study of blood T cells in healthy people across ages. Combining a sample-barcoded 5' primer with a J-beta primer mix, a second PCR ran for roughly 7 to 11 cycles. MiXCR, run by TCRdb on the 5' RACE reads, gives a single entry per CDR3 protein. Of about 650,000 distinct CDR3 sequences detected, approximately 30% appear once; the ten largest clones hold 15%. Specimen: blood. The origin of the receptors is a woman of 80 years or more in good health.

The V gene is TRBV7-2, the J gene TRBJ2-7; 8 bases agree with TRBD1. Germline CDR1 and CDR2: SGHTA and FQGNSA. V shed 5 bases, J shed 2 bases, and the junction held 5 bases outside the gene matches. This CDR3 has 14 amino acids. The CDR3 DNA reads as TGTGCCAGCAGCCAACGGGACAGGACCTACGAGCAGTACTTC. It codes for CASSQRDRTYEQYF. The full variable domain, completed using reference TRBV7-2 and TRBJ2-7, is GAGVSQSPSNKVTEKGKDVELRCDPISGHTALYWYRQSLGQGLEFLIYFQGNSAPDKSGLPSDRFSAERTGGSVSTLTIQRTQQEDSAVYLCASSQRDRTYEQYFGPGTRLTVT.

The sample holds a few counts of this clonotype. Just one base apart from a much larger clone, this may be a read error. CDR3 sequence (DNA): TGCAGCGGTGAAGATGGCAGGGACTATGGCTACACCTTC. This translates into CSGEDGRDYGYTF. This rearrangement joins TRBV29-1 to TRBJ1-2; a possible D gene is TRBD1 (5 bases). This CDR3 comprises 13 residues. The germline V gene encodes CDR1 SQVTM and CDR2 ANQGSEA.

The chain combines TRBV2 with TRBJ2-3, with 8 bases that match TRBD2. The CDR3 extends over 13 amino acids. The germline gives CDR1 SNHLY, CDR2 FYNNEI. The trim removed 4 bases at V and 5 bases at J, leaving 2 bases unmatched. The CDR3 nucleotides read TGTGCCAGCAGTGCGGGGGGGCGAGATACGCAGTATTTT. Translated: CASSAGGRDTQYF.

This clonotype was seen just once. The V and J genes are TRBV10-3 and TRBJ1-2, with D possibly being TRBD1 (6 bases). Germline assignment: CDR1 ENHRY and CDR2 SYGVKD. V lost 0 bases and J lost 2, with 10 bases in between. This CDR3 region has 15 residues. Written as DNA, the CDR3 is TGTGCCATCAGTGAGTCGACAGGCCAGAACTATGGCTACACCTTC. It yields the protein CAISESTGQNYGYTF.

This clonotype has ten or more counts. The CDR3 coding sequence is TGTGCCAGCAGCCCCACAGGGGGCGCAGATCAGCCCCAGCATTTT. This encodes CASSPTGGADQPQHF. This sequence joins TRBV7-3 and TRBJ1-5; 9 bases are shared with TRBD1. J lost 5 bases, V lost 5 bases, and 7 bases had no gene match. The germline CDR1 and CDR2 sequences are SGHTA and FQGTGA. The CDR3 loop spans 15 amino acids.

This clonotype has ten or more counts. The chain couples TRBV9 to TRBJ1-2; 8 nucleotides align to TRBD1. Germline assignment: CDR1 SGDLS and CDR2 YYNGEE. CDR3 length: 13 residues. Losses at the gene ends were 2 bases for V and 7 bases for J; bases not matched to a gene: 4. The CDR3 here is CASSVDRGSGYTF. CDR3 bases: TGTGCCAGCAGCGTCGACAGGGGCTCTGGCTACACCTTC.

This clonotype was counted many times. The gene calls are TRBV29-1 and TRBJ2-6; a weak D match, TRBD1 (6 bases). Trimming removed 3 bases at V and 1 base at J, with 13 bases between. CDR1 and CDR2 (germline): SQVTM, ANQGSEA. The CDR3 has 16 amino acids. The CDR3 DNA sequence: TGCAGCGTTGACGACAAGGGGGAGTCTGGGGCCAACGTCCTGACTTTC. It specifies CSVDDKGESGANVLTF.

This clonotype was observed a few times. The chain links TRBV4-2 to TRBJ1-5; D unresolved. This CDR3 is 15 amino acids long. The V and J ends lost 1 base and 0 bases respectively, with 7 bases between them. Per the germline V gene, CDR1 is LGHNA and CDR2 is YNFKEQ. The CDR3 reads CASSQGDNSNQPQHF. The CDR3 region has the DNA TGTGCCAGCAGCCAAGGAGACAATAGCAATCAGCCCCAGCATTTT.

This sequence joins TRBV5-1 and TRBJ2-7, with D possibly TRBD2 on 6 matching bases. This CDR3 is 15 amino acids long. Looked up from germline, CDR1 is SGHRS and CDR2 is YFSETQ. The V gene lost 1 base and the J gene lost 1 base, with 12 bases spanning the gap. The CDR3 loop reads CASSLLPAGSYEQYF. The CDR3 DNA reads as TGCGCCAGCAGCTTGTTACCAGCGGGTTCCTACGAGCAGTACTTC.

This clonotype was picked up many times. The chain combines TRBV18 with TRBJ2-3, with a weak D call TRBD1 (5 bases). Trimming removed 3 bases at V and 6 bases at J, with 16 bases between. Germline CDR1 and CDR2: KGHSH and LQKENI. The length of the CDR3 is 15 residues. The CDR3 DNA is TGTGCCAGCTCACCGCCGACAGTACAAGCGGATACGCAGTATTTT. It specifies CASSPPTVQADTQYF.